What follows are 19 T cell receptor beta chains derived from one specimen sequenced in a study of blood T cell repertoires in COVID-19. Libraries were prepared by immunoSEQ multiplex PCR; TCRdb keeps only in-frame clonotypes and omits some of them. This table has more than 140,000 clones, 75% to 85% appearing once. Specimen: peripheral blood. These receptors all stem from a woman in her forties or fifties in a cohort sampled during active or convalescent COVID-19.

The chain uses TRBV15 and TRBJ2-3, with D unclear. Germline V gene sequence: CDR1 LNHNV, CDR2 YYDKDF (reference sequence). The length of the CDR3 is 13 residues. The ends were cut back, 3 bases at V and 6 bases at J, with 10 bases in the middle. CDR3 protein: CATSSRPGDTQYF. The CDR3 bases are TGTGCCACCAGCAGCCGCCCCGGGGATACGCAGTATTTT.

The chain has TRBV14 and TRBJ2-6; maybe TRBD2 (6 bases). The V end was cut by 0 bases, the J end by 0 bases, with 15 bases between. This CDR3 comprises 19 residues. The germline gives CDR1 SGHDN, CDR2 FVKESK. The CDR3 nucleotides are TGTGCCAGCAGCCAAGACCGAGGGACTTCTCTCTCTGGGGCCAACGTCCTGACTTTC. It yields the protein CASSQDRGTSLSGANVLTF.

The CDR3 sequence: CASSGGEANYGYTF. The DNA for the CDR3 is TGCGCCAGCAGCGGGGGGGAAGCTAACTATGGCTACACCTTC. The genes are TRBV5-1 and TRBJ1-2; the D gene is possibly TRBD1 (5 bases). Germline CDR1 SGHRS, CDR2 YFSETQ. Trimming took 4 bases from V and 0 from J, leaving 10 bases between them. This CDR3 has 14 amino acids.

The rearrangement uses TRBV4-1 and TRBJ1-2; 7 bases map to TRBD1. The V and J ends lost 3 bases and 2 bases, in that order; junction bases with no gene match: 6. Looked up from germline, CDR1 is MGHRA and CDR2 is YSYEKL. This CDR3 has 15 amino acids. The CDR3 nucleotides are TGCGCCAGCAGCCATACGACAGGGTTCAACTATGGCTACACCTTC. Its protein is CASSHTTGFNYGYTF.

This chain uses TRBV7-2 with TRBJ1-1, with D perhaps TRBD1 (6 bases). V lost 0 bases and J lost 6, with 14 bases in between. CDR1 is SGHTA, CDR2 FQGNSA, per germline. CDR3 size: 15 residues. CDR3 nucleotide sequence: TGTGCCAGCAGCTTAGCGACACAGGGTTGGGCTGAAGCTTTCTTT. Amino acid sequence: CASSLATQGWAEAFF.

The V call is TRBV9, the J call TRBJ2-7; 11 bases match TRBD1. CDR1 is SGDLS and CDR2 is YYNGEE in the germline V gene. J was trimmed by 5 bases and V by 0 bases; bases with no gene match: 7. This CDR3 spans 16 amino acids. In DNA form, the CDR3 reads TGTGCCAGCAGCGTAGCCGAGGACAGGGGGCTCCACGAGCAGTACTTC. Translating gives CASSVAEDRGLHEQYF.

The chain is built from TRBV19 and TRBJ1-5; 8 bases fit TRBD1. Germline trimming cut 7 bases from V and 2 bases from J; bases unmatched to any gene: 7. Germline CDR1 and CDR2: LNHDA and SQIVND (reference sequence). The CDR3 has 15 residues. The CDR3 here is CASTRQGLGNQPQHF. CDR3 coding DNA: TGTGCCAGTACCCGACAGGGGTTGGGCAATCAGCCCCAGCATTTT.

The chain is built from TRBV4-3 and TRBJ1-2; D gene ambiguous. Germline V lookup: CDR1 LGHNA, CDR2 YSLEER. The CDR3 consists of 15 residues. V lost 3 bases, J lost 2 bases, and 13 bases lay in between. This CDR3 reads CASSQQAIGNYGYTF. Written as DNA, the CDR3 is TGCGCCAGCAGCCAGCAGGCCATTGGGAACTATGGCTACACCTTC.

This clone was detected ten times or more. This same CDR3 is encoded by further DNA sequences in the sample. The chain combines TRBV18 with TRBJ1-2; 7 nucleotides line up with TRBD1. Unmatched junction bases numbered 6, after V lost 3 bases and J lost 5 bases. CDR1 KGHSH and CDR2 LQKENI come from the germline V gene. The CDR3 extends over 14 amino acids. CDR3 in DNA: TGTGCCAGCTCACCCACGGGACAGACTTATGGCTACACCTTC. It specifies CASSPTGQTYGYTF.

The rearrangement joins TRBV4-1 to TRBJ1-4; 7 bases map to TRBD1. The V segment lost 1 base and the J segment 8 bases; nucleotides outside the gene matches: 4. The CDR3 is 14 residues long. CDR1 and CDR2 from the germline V gene are MGHRA and YSYEKL. The CDR3 sequence: CASSQVRQGEKLFF. The CDR3 nucleotides read TGCGCCAGCAGCCAAGTCAGACAGGGAGAAAAACTGTTTTTT.

The genes are TRBV6-5 and TRBJ1-2; TRBD1 aligns across 9 bases. Looked up from germline, CDR1 is MNHEY and CDR2 is SVGAGI. After removal of 6 bases from V and 7 bases from J, the junction contained 9 bases not matched to a gene. This CDR3 spans 14 amino acids. The chain's CDR3 is CASRDTGGAAGYTF. CDR3 DNA sequence: TGTGCCAGCAGAGACACAGGGGGCGCAGCTGGCTACACCTTC.

The genes are TRBV4-2 and TRBJ2-5; D possibly corresponds to TRBD2 (5 bases). Deletions cut 1 base from V and 9 bases from J, with 24 bases between. The CDR3 is 17 residues long. Per germline, CDR1 LGHNA and CDR2 YNFKEQ. The CDR3 here is CASSQGGVQSSGRAQYF. As DNA, the CDR3 is TGTGCCAGCAGCCAAGGTGGTGTTCAGTCCTCCGGGCGGGCCCAGTACTTC.

This chain joins TRBV7-6 and TRBJ1-1; 10 positions agree with TRBD1. CDR1 SGHVS and CDR2 FNYEAQ come from the germline V gene. Trimming at V came to 4 bases and at J to 3 bases, leaving 8 bases not matched to a gene. This CDR3 contains 16 residues. The CDR3 DNA follows: TGTGCCAGCAGCTACTCCCGGACAGGGGGGGACACTGAAGCTTTCTTT. Translating it yields CASSYSRTGGDTEAFF.

The genes are TRBV5-1 and TRBJ2-5, with no clear D. The CDR3 covers 12 residues. In germline, CDR1 is SGHRS, CDR2 YFSETQ. V gave up 2 bases and J gave up 0 bases, with 2 bases separating them. The CDR3 coding sequence is TGCGCCAGCAGCTTCGACCAAGAGACCCAGTACTTC. Translation: CASSFDQETQYF.

The rearrangement uses TRBV7-2 and TRBJ1-6; a possible D gene is TRBD1 (6 bases). Germline V gene data show CDR1 as SGHTA and CDR2 as FQGNSA. V was trimmed by 1 base and J by 5 bases, leaving 12 bases between them. This CDR3 comprises 16 residues. For the CDR3, the DNA is TGTGCCAGCAGCTTAGAGTGGGGGCTGAATAATTCACCCCTCCACTTT. It yields the protein CASSLEWGLNNSPLHF.

V and J are TRBV21-1 and TRBJ1-5; TRBD1 is the table's D call, not checked against the DNA. TRBV21-1 is annotated as a pseudogene. The CDR3 sequence is 17 residues long. This CDR3 reads CASSKATTGSGNQPQHF. The CDR3 coding sequence is TGTGCCAGCAGCAAAGCCACTACAGGGTCGGGCAATCAGCCCCAGCATTTT.

The chain recombines TRBV6-1 with TRBJ2-5, with a possible D match to TRBD2 (5 bases). This CDR3 comprises 19 residues. V lost 0 bases, J lost 0 bases, and 20 bases lay in between. Germline V gene data show CDR1 as MNHNS and CDR2 as SASEGT. CDR3 sequence: CASSEAGSGGSLYQETQYF. The DNA for the CDR3 is TGTGCCAGCAGTGAAGCGGGGTCTGGCGGGTCATTGTACCAAGAGACCCAGTACTTC.

This clone was seen more than once but under ten times. The V gene is TRBV3-1 (or the pseudogene TRBV3-2), the J gene TRBJ2-7, with D hard to call. V was trimmed by 0 bases and J by 8 bases, leaving 11 bases between them. The CDR3 runs 13 residues. Germline V CDR1 and CDR2: LGHDT, YNNKEL (reference sequence). The CDR3 is CASSQDLAGKQYF. The DNA for the CDR3 is TGTGCCAGCAGCCAAGATCTGGCTGGCAAGCAGTACTTC.

The chain carries TRBV27 and TRBJ1-3; tentatively, D is TRBD1 (6 bases). Per the germline V gene, CDR1 is MNHEY and CDR2 is SMNVEV (reference sequence). The V gene lost 5 bases and the J gene lost 3 bases, with 11 bases spanning the gap. This CDR3 has 14 amino acids. The CDR3, as DNA: TGTGCCAGCAGTCCATCAGGGGTTGGAAACACCATATATTTT. Translation: CASSPSGVGNTIYF.